This paragraph covers one T cell receptor beta chain sequence. Methods used by the authors: Amplified reference gene primers provided the basis for estimating nucleated cell counts. Assay: immunoSEQ multiplex PCR; the TCRdb copy retains only in-frame clones and omits some. V, J and clone size derive from that table, while D and trimming were established from the DNA sequence. The sample shows 400,000 to 500,000 clones, 88% of them seen only once. Germline V lookup: CDR1 KGHSH, CDR2 LQKENI. Unmatched junction bases numbered 7, after V lost 2 bases and J lost 6 bases. CDR3 length: 15 amino acids. This entry is derived from a study of blood T cell repertoires in COVID-19. Participant age was about 18 to 89 years, and participants resided in roughly 25 US areas. A PCR-confirmed or clinician-diagnosed COVID-19 case had contacted exposed participants within 2 weeks of entry.

The chain is built from TRBV18 and TRBJ2-1, with TRBD1 matching 7 bases. Sequences were obtained from PBMCs or T cells enriched from blood (not recorded which). The source is a woman under 30 who had been exposed to COVID-19. CDR3 sequence (DNA): TGTGCCAGCTCACCATCGGACAGGAATCCCAATGAGCAGTTCTTC. Amino acid sequence: CASSPSDRNPNEQFF.